This passage covers 19 T cell receptor beta chains from one sample sequenced in a study of blood T cell repertoires in COVID-19. The data were produced by immunoSEQ multiplex PCR, yet TCRdb's version contains in-frame clones alone and is incomplete. The data show some 55,000 clones, with approximately 87% seen just once and less than 8% held by the top ten. Sequencing was done on a sample of peripheral blood. Receptor source: a man in his 60s with acute or convalescent COVID-19.

This clone was seen only a few times. The chain carries TRBV7-8 and TRBJ1-2, with TRBD1 matching over 7 bases. The germline V gene encodes CDR1 SGHVS and CDR2 FQNEAQ. This CDR3 is 13 amino acids long. J gave up 8 bases and V 5 bases, and 8 bases lay outside the gene matches. Here the CDR3 reads CASSRNQGDGYTF. Written as DNA, the CDR3 is TGTGCCAGCAGCCGAAACCAGGGGGACGGCTACACCTTC.

This chain uses TRBV6-5 with TRBJ1-2, with D perhaps matching TRBD1 (5 bases). The germline V gene has CDR1 MNHEY and CDR2 SVGAGI. This CDR3 spans 10 amino acids. The germline V and J ends were trimmed by 11 bases and 4 bases, with 8 bases remaining between them. In nucleotides, the CDR3 is TGTGCCGCAGGGCGCTATGGCTACACCTTC. This gives the protein CAAGRYGYTF.

The chain links TRBV4-1 to TRBJ2-5; D is uncertain. There are 15 residues in the CDR3. Trimming stripped 0 bases from V and 2 bases from J, with 10 bases between. Looked up from germline, CDR1 is MGHRA and CDR2 is YSYEKL. CDR3 nucleotides: TGCGCCAGCAGCCAAGATATGGCAGTACAAGAGACCCAGTACTTC. This translates into CASSQDMAVQETQYF.

The chain combines TRBV5-1 with TRBJ1-2; 7 bases align to TRBD1. Trimming cost V 4 bases and J 0 bases; bases outside gene matches: 6. CDR1 SGHRS and CDR2 YFSETQ come from the germline V gene. CDR3 size: 15 residues. The CDR3 bases are TGCGCCAGCAGCACTCCGGGACAGACTAACTATGGCTACACCTTC. This encodes CASSTPGQTNYGYTF.

This chain links TRBV27 with TRBJ2-1; the D gene is possibly TRBD2 (6 bases). Trimming left V 6 bases short and J 3 bases short, with 9 bases between. From germline, CDR1 is MNHEY and CDR2 SMNVEV (reference sequence). This CDR3 is 13 amino acids long. CDR3 nucleotides: TGTGCCAGCAGGGAGGGGATCTACAATGAGCAGTTCTTC. Its translation is CASREGIYNEQFF.

The V gene is TRBV5-1, the J gene TRBJ2-5, with 9 bases identical to TRBD1. V lost 6 bases, J lost 4 bases, and 1 base stayed unmatched. This CDR3 comprises 12 residues. CDR1 and CDR2 (germline): SGHRS, YFSETQ. The DNA of the CDR3 is TGCGCCAGCACGGGACAGGGAGAGACCCAGTACTTC. It yields the protein CASTGQGETQYF.

The chain joins TRBV7-6 to TRBJ2-1, with TRBD2 matching over 9 bases. CDR1 is SGHVS and CDR2 is FNYEAQ in the germline V gene. CDR3 length equals 15 residues. Trimming at V came to 0 bases and at J to 8 bases, leaving 5 bases not matched to a gene. CDR3 amino acids: CASSLAPGLADEQFF. The CDR3 nucleotides are TGTGCCAGCAGCTTAGCACCGGGACTAGCTGATGAGCAGTTCTTC.

This chain connects TRBV6-5 to TRBJ1-2, with TRBD1 matching 7 bases. V trimming: 5 bases; J trimming: 4 bases; junction bases outside the gene matches: 7. The CDR3 has 14 residues. Germline V gene sequence: CDR1 MNHEY, CDR2 SVGAGI. DNA for the CDR3: TGTGCCAGCAGTAGACAGGGTCGGAGCTATGGCTACACCTTC. It codes for CASSRQGRSYGYTF.

The chain combines TRBV10-2 with TRBJ2-7; tentative D call: TRBD2 (6 bases). Germline CDR1 reads WSHSY; CDR2 reads SAAADI. CDR3 length: 16 amino acids. Trimming stripped 7 bases from V and 5 bases from J, with 24 bases between. Written as DNA, the CDR3 is TGCGCCAGCACCCAGAACCCGGGACTGGGATATAACGAGCAGTACTTC. Translation gives CASTQNPGLGYNEQYF.

This rearrangement joins TRBV24-1 to TRBJ2-2; possibly TRBD2 for D (6 bases). The CDR3 spans 16 residues. Looked up from germline, CDR1 is KGHDR and CDR2 is SFDVKD. V was trimmed by 4 bases and J by 2 bases, leaving 13 bases between them. The CDR3 DNA follows: TGTGCCACCAGTGAATCGGGACTTTCCAACACCGGGGAGCTGTTTTTT. Translated, it gives CATSESGLSNTGELFF.

V and J are TRBV6-5 and TRBJ1-5; 7 bases map to TRBD1. The CDR3 sequence is 15 residues long. The germline CDR1 and CDR2 sequences are MNHEY and SVGAGI. The ends lost 5 bases at V and 1 base at J; junction bases unmatched: 5. DNA for the CDR3: TGTGCCAGCAGTAGAGACAGGGTCAGCAATCAGCCCCAGCATTTT. It translates to CASSRDRVSNQPQHF.

V and J are TRBV4-1 and TRBJ2-3; 7 bases map to TRBD2. This CDR3 region has 16 residues. The germline V gene has CDR1 MGHRA and CDR2 YSYEKL. The junction had 10 bases not matched to a gene; V was cut back by 3 bases and J by 4 bases. This CDR3 reads CASSQTPFGGSDTQYF. CDR3 DNA: TGCGCCAGCAGCCAGACCCCTTTCGGGGGGTCAGATACGCAGTATTTT.

The rearrangement joins TRBV30 to TRBJ1-1, with TRBD1 matching over 7 bases. This CDR3 spans 13 amino acids. J was trimmed by 4 bases and V by 6 bases; bases with no gene match: 8. The germline V gene encodes CDR1 GTSNPN and CDR2 SVGIG (reference sequence). The CDR3 DNA follows: TGTGCCTGCTCGGTCAGGGGGGCCACTGAAGCTTTCTTT. This codes for CACSVRGATEAFF.

The chain carries TRBV21-1 and TRBJ1-3; TRBD1, as called in the table, went unchecked against the DNA. TRBV21-1 is recorded as a pseudogene. The CDR3 is 16 amino acids. For the CDR3, the DNA is TGTGCCAGCAGCTGTCCGACAGGGAGTAAACGAAACACCATATATTTT. The encoded protein is CASSCPTGSKRNTIYF.

The chain uses TRBV5-1 and TRBJ2-3; 11 bases align to TRBD2. V gave up 3 bases and J gave up 4 bases; unmatched junction bases: 10. The germline V gene encodes CDR1 SGHRS and CDR2 YFSETQ. CDR3 size: 17 residues. The CDR3 nucleotides are TGCGCCAGCAGCTCGGGTACAATGACTAGCGGGGCAGATACGCAGTATTTT. Amino acid sequence: CASSSGTMTSGADTQYF. Full variable domain (missing parts from reference TRBV5-1 and TRBJ2-3): KAGVTQTPRYLIKTRGQQVTLSCSPISGHRSVSWYQQTPGQGLQFLFEYFSETQRNKGNFPGRFSGRQFSNSRSEMNVSTLELGDSALYLCASSSGTMTSGADTQYFGPGTRLTVL.

The rearrangement joins TRBV19 to TRBJ1-6; D perhaps matches TRBD1 (6 bases). This CDR3 has 13 residues. Per the germline V gene, CDR1 is LNHDA and CDR2 is SQIVND (reference sequence). The V end was cut by 5 bases, the J end by 6 bases, with 8 bases between. The CDR3 loop reads CASSQGLNSPLHF. The CDR3 region has the DNA TGTGCCAGTAGTCAGGGGCTTAATTCACCCCTCCACTTT. Together with reference TRBV19 and TRBJ1-6, the CDR3 gives the full variable domain: DGGITQSPKYLFRKEGQNVTLSCEQNLNHDAMYWYRQDPGQGLRLIYYSQIVNDFQKGDIAEGYSVSREKKESFPLTVTSAQKNPTAFYLCASSQGLNSPLHFGNGTRLTVT.

This clone has just one count. The rearrangement uses TRBV2 and TRBJ2-7; D is unresolved. In germline, CDR1 is SNHLY, CDR2 FYNNEI. This CDR3 contains 15 residues. Deletions cut 0 bases from V and 5 bases from J, with 14 bases between. The CDR3: CASSEARNGADEQYF. As DNA, the CDR3 is TGTGCCAGCAGTGAAGCGAGGAACGGTGCGGACGAGCAGTACTTC.

The chain uses TRBV5-1 and TRBJ2-1; 7 nucleotides line up with TRBD1. The CDR3 contains 14 residues. Germline V lookup: CDR1 SGHRS, CDR2 YFSETQ. Losses at the gene ends were 7 bases for V and 8 bases for J; bases not matched to a gene: 12. CDR3 in DNA: TGCGCCAGCTCTATAGGGGGCACAGGAGATGAGCAGTTCTTC. Encoded protein: CASSIGGTGDEQFF.

The J gene is TRBJ1-5, the V gene TRBV6-5; weak D call: TRBD1 (5 bases). V shed 4 bases and J shed 0 bases, with 7 bases lying between them. Germline V CDR1 and CDR2: MNHEY, SVGAGI. This CDR3 contains 14 residues. In DNA, the CDR3 is TGTGCCAGCAGTTGGACACATAGCAATCAGCCCCAGCATTTT. It yields the protein CASSWTHSNQPQHF.